This record covers a single TCR beta chain. Germline V CDR1 and CDR2: KGHSH, LQKENI. The CDR3 runs 13 residues. J lost 6 bases, V lost 8 bases, and 7 bases had no gene match. Sequencing used immunoSEQ multiplex PCR; TCRdb keeps in-frame clones, though not all of them. Altogether roughly 260,000 clones are present, approximately 87% being singletons, with the ten largest covering 2.3%. This specimen belongs to a study of blood T cell repertoires in COVID-19. Overall study: Sites in the United States, Italy and Spain provided acute and convalescent COVID-19 samples.

The sample comprised peripheral blood. The sequence came from a woman aged 45-59 years with acute or convalescent COVID-19. The chain combines TRBV18 with TRBJ1-2; 9 nucleotides match TRBD1. This CDR3 reads CASTRQGGDGYTF. The DNA for the CDR3 is TGTGCCAGCACGAGACAGGGGGGTGATGGCTACACCTTC.